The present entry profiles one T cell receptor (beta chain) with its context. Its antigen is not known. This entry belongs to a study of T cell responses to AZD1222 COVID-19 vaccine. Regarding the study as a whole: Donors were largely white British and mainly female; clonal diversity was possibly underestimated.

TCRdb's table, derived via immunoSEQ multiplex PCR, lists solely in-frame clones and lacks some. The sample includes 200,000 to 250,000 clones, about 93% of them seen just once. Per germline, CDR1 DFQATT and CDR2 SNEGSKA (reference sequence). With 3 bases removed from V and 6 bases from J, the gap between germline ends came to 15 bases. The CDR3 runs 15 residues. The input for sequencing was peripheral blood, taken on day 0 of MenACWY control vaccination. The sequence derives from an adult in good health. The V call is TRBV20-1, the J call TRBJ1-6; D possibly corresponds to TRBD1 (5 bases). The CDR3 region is CSASVNGAPNSPLHF. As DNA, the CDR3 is TGCAGTGCTAGTGTTAATGGGGCTCCTAATTCACCCCTCCACTTT.